This is a list of T cell receptor beta chains from one sample in a study of T cell responses to AZD1222 COVID-19 vaccine. Produced via immunoSEQ multiplex PCR; TCRdb's table is partial and in-frame only. The sample yields 55,000 to 70,000 clones, 88% seen once. Material: peripheral blood, obtained on day 0 of AZD1222 vaccination. Receptors originate from an adult in good health. Each CDR3 is given with its conserved first and last residue. The D gene is left open where the match is weak. Clone size is given for some rows only: seen once, a few or many times, or a class if the clone is expanded.

j_call clone_size d_call v_call cdr3_nt cdr3_aa
TRBJ2-2 NA NA TRBV9 TGTGCCAGCAGCGTAGCCGGAAATAACACCGGGGAGCTGTTTTTT CASSVAGNNTGELFF
TRBJ1-3 NA TRBD1 TRBV18 TGTGCCAGCTCACCACCTGAGGGGGCTGGTGGAAACACCATATATTTT CASSPPEGAGGNTIYF
TRBJ2-1 NA NA TRBV27 TGTGCCAGCAGTTTTCGTCGGCAGGGGGGATACAATGAGCAGTTCTTC CASSFRRQGGYNEQFF
TRBJ2-5 NA TRBD2 TRBV5-8 TGTGCCAGCAGCTTTGGACTAGCGGGAGGAGTCCAAGAGACCCAGTACTTC CASSFGLAGGVQETQYF
TRBJ2-1 NA TRBD2 TRBV4-1 TGCGCCAGCAGCCGAAGCGGGGATACAAACAATGAGCAGTTCTTC CASSRSGDTNNEQFF
TRBJ2-3 once TRBD2 TRBV10-1 TGCGCCAGCAGTGCGGGACTAGCGGGAGGACAAGATACGCAGTATTTT CASSAGLAGGQDTQYF
TRBJ2-1 NA TRBD2 TRBV30 TGTGCCTGGAGTATTAGGAGGGGACTAGCGGGAGTGAGCTCCTACAATGAGCAGTTCTTC CAWSIRRGLAGVSSYNEQFF
TRBJ2-7 NA TRBD2 TRBV5-4 TGTGCCAGCAGCTTGCGTCTAGCGGGGGCGGAGCAGTACTTC CASSLRLAGAEQYF
TRBJ1-5 NA NA TRBV4-2 TGTGCCAGCAGCCCGGGACACTCGCAGACCCTCAATCAGCCCCAGCATTTT CASSPGHSQTLNQPQHF
TRBJ2-1 NA NA TRBV30 TGTGCCTGGAGTATAGGACTAAGCGGCTCCAATGAGCAGTTCTTC CAWSIGLSGSNEQFF
TRBJ2-1 NA TRBD2 TRBV24-1 TGTGCCACCAGTGATTTGACGGGAGGGCAGTTCTTC CATSDLTGGQFF
TRBJ1-5 NA NA TRBV5-5 TGTGCCAGCAGCTTGCTTAGGGGTGACAATCAGCCCCAGCATTTT CASSLLRGDNQPQHF
TRBJ1-5 NA NA TRBV28 TGTGCCAGCAGTTTGCCGGGGGACAATCAGCCCCAGCATTTT CASSLPGDNQPQHF
TRBJ2-5 NA NA TRBV6-5 TGTGCCAGCACTCTACACAGGGTGGGGTTGGAGACCCAGTACTTC CASTLHRVGLETQYF
TRBJ1-6 NA NA TRBV6-6 TGTGCCAGCAGTTGGGACGGCTCCTATAATTCACCCCTCCACTTT CASSWDGSYNSPLHF
TRBJ2-1 NA TRBD1 TRBV4-3 TGCGCCAGCAGCCAAGAGGGTCCGGGACAGGCCTACAATGAGCAGTTCTTC CASSQEGPGQAYNEQFF
TRBJ1-4 few TRBD1 TRBV4-1 TGCGCCAGCAGCCAAACAGGGGGCTACGGTGAAAAACTGTTTTTT CASSQTGGYGEKLFF
TRBJ1-3 NA NA TRBV7-2 TGTGCCAGCAGCTTAGGGGACTCTGGAAACACCATATATTTT CASSLGDSGNTIYF
TRBJ2-2 NA TRBD2 TRBV19 TGTGCTAGTGGAAGGCTAGCGGGGGGTGGGGAGCTGTTTTTT CASGRLAGGGELFF
TRBJ2-1 NA NA TRBV28 TGTGCCAGCAGCCCACGGGCAGGGAGGATGAATGAGCAGTTCTTC CASSPRAGRMNEQFF
TRBJ2-3 NA TRBD1 TRBV28 TGTGCCAGCAGAACCCCCGGACAGGGAAGAGATACGCAGTATTTT CASRTPGQGRDTQYF
TRBJ2-1 NA TRBD2 TRBV27 TGTGCCAGCAGTTTGCTTGCTAGCGGGACCAATGAGCAGTTCTTC CASSLLASGTNEQFF
TRBJ2-1 NA NA TRBV30 TGTGCCTGCCGCCAACTAGGATGGCAGTTCTTC CACRQLGWQFF